This T cell receptor beta chain was sequenced during a study of blood T cell repertoires in COVID-19. In the study overall: PBMCs, B-cell-depleted T cells, or T cells were the source of the cDNA or gDNA that made up the material.

The CDR3 extends over 15 amino acids. V gave up 3 bases and J gave up 0 bases, with 11 bases separating them. CDR1 is KGHSH, CDR2 LQKENI, per germline. Study processing details: Reference gene primer amplification gave nucleated cell count estimates. The method was immunoSEQ multiplex PCR; TCRdb's version includes in-frame clones alone and lacks a portion of them. V and J calls and clone size are those listed in that table; D and trimming were worked out from the DNA. The sample has more than 95,000 clones; around 88% are singletons. The V and J genes are TRBV18 and TRBJ2-5, with a possible D match to TRBD1 (6 bases). This receptor was identified in a man older than 75 with active or convalescent COVID-19. The sample consisted of peripheral blood. CDR3 amino acids: CASSPPDRYQETQYF. The CDR3 DNA is TGTGCCAGCTCACCGCCCGACAGGTACCAAGAGACCCAGTACTTC.